Listed below are T cell receptor beta chains from one sample, sequenced in a study of OX40 agonist ivuxolimab in advanced cancers. The method was immunoSEQ multiplex PCR; TCRdb's version includes in-frame clones alone and lacks a portion of them. In the table there are about 80,000 clones, 84% of which are singletons. The sequencing used CD4+ or CD8+ T cells sorted from blood, collected in a trial of the OX40 agonist ivuxolimab. The origin of the receptors is an adult with an advanced solid tumor such as melanoma, head and neck, liver or kidney cancer. CDR3s include the opening cysteine and the closing phenylalanine or tryptophan. The D gene is left open where the match is weak. Size is omitted from some rows. Given values are once, few, many or a class for expanded clones.

TRBJ2-7	TRBV7-2	-	-	CASSLSVHSYEQYF	TGTGCCAGCAGCTTATCCGTTCATTCCTACGAGCAGTACTTC
TRBJ1-1	TRBV30	-	-	CAWSGHREPKTEAFF	TGTGCCTGGAGTGGGCATAGGGAACCGAAGACTGAAGCTTTCTTT
TRBJ1-6	TRBV13	-	-	CASSPFTGSGNSPLHF	TGTGCCAGCAGCCCATTCACAGGGAGTGGAAATTCACCCCTCCACTTT
TRBJ2-5	TRBV5-6	TRBD2	-	CASSFRDGGLETQYF	TGTGCCAGCAGCTTTCGAGACGGGGGGTTAGAGACCCAGTACTTC
TRBJ2-2	TRBV19	-	-	CASSPGSANTGELFF	TGTGCCAGTAGTCCCGGGAGCGCGAACACCGGGGAGCTGTTTTTT
TRBJ2-1	TRBV7-9	-	-	CASQGGLSYNEQFF	TGTGCCAGCCAGGGGGGACTTTCCTACAATGAGCAGTTCTTC
TRBJ2-7	TRBV5-5	TRBD1	-	CASSLVTGGTYEQYF	TGTGCCAGCAGCTTGGTAACAGGGGGAACCTACGAGCAGTACTTC
TRBJ1-2	TRBV6-5	TRBD1	-	CASSLGTGNYGYTF	TGTGCCAGCAGCCTCGGGACAGGGAACTATGGCTACACCTTC
TRBJ1-2	TRBV19	-	-	CASSMVQGGYTF	TGTGCCAGTAGTATGGTTCAAGGTGGCTACACCTTC
TRBJ2-5	TRBV5-1	-	-	CASSFGGEETQYF	TGCGCCAGCAGCTTCGGGGGTGAGGAGACCCAGTACTTC
TRBJ2-1	TRBV23-1	TRBD1	once	CASSPSQGAYNEQFF	TGCGCCAGCAGTCCATCCCAGGGGGCCTACAATGAGCAGTTCTTC
TRBJ2-2	TRBV11-2	-	-	CASSLQGSTGELFF	TGTGCCAGCAGCTTACAGGGATCCACCGGGGAGCTGTTTTTT
TRBJ2-1	TRBV15	TRBD2	-	CATSNPGLAGGLVYEQFF	TGTGCCACCAGCAACCCGGGACTAGCGGGGGGGCTCGTTTATGAGCAGTTCTTC
TRBJ1-3	TRBV18	-	-	CASSPLIQEVSGNTIYF	TGTGCCAGCTCACCACTGATTCAAGAAGTCTCTGGAAACACCATATATTTT
TRBJ1-1	TRBV4-2	-	few	CASSQEGKAFF	TGTGCCAGCAGCCAAGAGGGTAAAGCTTTCTTT
TRBJ1-6	TRBV5-5	TRBD1	-	CASSPEGAPFSYNSPLHF	TGTGCCAGCAGCCCGGAGGGGGCCCCCTTCTCCTATAATTCACCCCTCCACTTT